The 17 T cell receptor beta chains reported below all come from one sample, sequenced in a study of T cell repertoires in cytomegalovirus infection (dated by TCRdb to the late 2010s). The sequencing machine was an Illumina HiSeq 1500. TCRdb applied fastp at Q25 and MiXCR to the public reads, then kept only in-frame beta chains. Rows matching on CDR3 protein sequence are summarized as one entry with the most common DNA and genes. The sample table holds around 23,000 distinct CDR3 sequences, of which 20% to 25% were seen once. In total, the top ten clones hold 91% of the sample. The meaning of the sample's treatment or condition label: in vitro stimulation with specific CMV peptide epitopes to enrich CMV-specific T cells. These receptors have no identified antigens. The sample here was CD8+ T cells from cultured PBMCs, taken from culture after CMV antigen stimulation. The receptors derive from a human donor in good health (CMV status not recorded). Some clones in this sample may be carry-over from other donors' samples.

There are a few counts of this clonotype. The chain carries TRBV4-1 and TRBJ2-7, with D possibly matching TRBD1 (6 bases). Trimming took 0 bases from V and 4 from J, leaving 10 bases between them. This CDR3 is 14 amino acids long. Germline V gene lookup returns CDR1 MGHRA and CDR2 YSYEKL. CDR3 residues: CASSQEGAVYEQYF. CDR3 DNA: TGCGCCAGCAGCCAAGAGGGGGCGGTTTACGAGCAGTACTTC.

This clonotype was seen at least ten times. The chain couples TRBV7-6 to TRBJ1-2; D ambiguous. Germline-derived CDR1 and CDR2 are SGHVS and FNYEAQ. The CDR3 loop spans 15 amino acids. The ends were cut back, 3 bases at V and 0 bases at J, with 11 bases in the middle. The CDR3 protein is CASSLDPLANYGYTF. CDR3 DNA: TGTGCCAGCAGCTTGGACCCCTTAGCTAACTATGGCTACACCTTC.

To note about this clonotype: A much larger clone lies one base from this, so it may be a read error. V gene TRBV7-4 combines with J gene TRBJ2-2; 7 positions match TRBD1. The germline gives CDR1 SGHVT, CDR2 SQSDAQ. Losses at the gene ends were 5 bases for V and 4 bases for J; bases not matched to a gene: 13. The CDR3 loop spans 17 amino acids. The CDR3 here is CASSPGRQGFLTGELFF. CDR3 bases: TGTGCCAGCAGCCCGGGAAGACAGGGTTTTCTCACCGGGGAGCTGTTTTTT.

The rearrangement joins TRBV6-1 to TRBJ1-1; TRBD1 is a possible D gene (5 bases). The V gene's germline CDR1 is MNHNS and CDR2 SASEGT. The CDR3 loop spans 14 amino acids. V shed 5 bases and J shed 5 bases, with 15 bases lying between them. The CDR3 region is CASSQWGGGTEAFF. DNA for the CDR3: TGTGCCAGCAGTCAATGGGGGGGGGGTACTGAAGCTTTCTTT.

In its sample, this clonotype was seen many times. The V call is TRBV27, the J call TRBJ1-1; D may be TRBD1 (5 bases). V was pared by 6 bases and J by 1 base, with 12 bases between. CDR1 is MNHEY and CDR2 is SMNVEV in the germline V gene (reference sequence). The length of the CDR3 is 14 residues. CDR3 DNA: TGTGCCAGCAGGCCTGCAGGGTGGAACACTGAAGCTTTCTTT. Residues: CASRPAGWNTEAFF.

The chain joins TRBV4-1 to TRBJ1-2, with 7 bases fitting TRBD1. The CDR3 covers 16 residues. The junction had 7 bases not matched to a gene; V was cut back by 3 bases and J by 0 bases. Germline V lookup: CDR1 MGHRA, CDR2 YSYEKL. CDR3 coding DNA: TGCGCCAGCAGCCAGGCGGGACAGACGACTAACTATGGCTACACCTTC. This gives the protein CASSQAGQTTNYGYTF.

The table lists this clonotype with many counts. CDR3 coding DNA: TGTGCCAGCAGCTTAGTGGAGACCCAGTACTTC. Protein product: CASSLVETQYF. The chain links TRBV11-2 to TRBJ2-5, with D uncertain. Germline CDR1 SGHAT, CDR2 FQNNGV. V shed 1 base and J shed 5 bases, with 2 bases lying between them. The CDR3 totals 11 residues. The full variable domain, rest sourced from reference TRBV11-2 and TRBJ2-5, is EAGVAQSPRYKIIEKRQSVAFWCNPISGHATLYWYQQILGQGPKLLIQFQNNGVVDDSQLPKDRFSAERLKGVDSTLKIQPAKLEDSAVYLCASSLVETQYFGPGTRLLVL.

This clonotype was counted ten times or more. This rearrangement joins TRBV4-1 to TRBJ2-5; 7 bases align to TRBD1. The junction had 4 bases not matched to a gene; V was cut back by 5 bases and J by 4 bases. The CDR3 covers 13 residues. Germline V gives CDR1 MGHRA, CDR2 YSYEKL. The CDR3 region has the DNA TGCGCCAGCAGCGGGTCAGGGGGAGAGACCCAGTACTTC. This sequence encodes CASSGSGGETQYF.

The chain has TRBV7-9 and TRBJ2-5; 8 nucleotides agree with TRBD2. V trimming: 6 bases; J trimming: 2 bases; junction bases outside the gene matches: 20. This CDR3 contains 19 residues. Germline CDR1 is SEHNR and CDR2 is FQNEAQ (reference sequence). In DNA form, the CDR3 reads TGTGCCAGCAGTTATGATGGGGGACTAGACGGATACCTACAAGAGACCCAGTACTTC. Protein sequence: CASSYDGGLDGYLQETQYF. Full variable domain (missing parts from reference TRBV7-9 and TRBJ2-5): DTGVSQNPRHKITKRGQNVTFRCDPISEHNRLYWYRQTLGQGPEFLTYFQNEAQLEKSRLLSDRFSAERPKGSFSTLEIQRTEQGDSAMYLCASSYDGGLDGYLQETQYFGPGTRLLVL.

This clonotype was observed a few times. The chain employs TRBV15 and TRBJ2-3, with D perhaps TRBD2 (6 bases). The CDR3 is 16 amino acids. V lost 1 base and J lost 4, with 15 bases in between. Germline V gene lookup returns CDR1 LNHNV and CDR2 YYDKDF (reference sequence). The DNA of the CDR3 is TGTGCCACCAGCAGAGGTCTAGCGATAGTGTCAGATACGCAGTATTTT. This translates into CATSRGLAIVSDTQYF.

The CDR3 bases are TGCAGCGTTGAAGAGACACCAAACTATGGCTACACCTTC. It is translated as CSVEETPNYGYTF. The chain is built from TRBV29-1 and TRBJ1-2; D unclear. The V end was cut by 0 bases, the J end by 2 bases, with 7 bases between. CDR1 SQVTM and CDR2 ANQGSEA come from the germline V gene. This CDR3 contains 13 residues.

This sequence joins TRBV9 and TRBJ2-4; a possible D gene is TRBD2 (6 bases). The V end lost 3 bases, the J end lost 4 bases, and 8 bases lay between the germline ends. CDR1 is SGDLS and CDR2 is YYNGEE in the germline V gene. The CDR3 has 13 residues. In nucleotides, the CDR3 is TGTGCCAGCAGCGACGGGACTAAAAACATTCAGTACTTC. It yields the protein CASSDGTKNIQYF. Using reference TRBV9 and TRBJ2-4 for the parts outside the CDR3, the full variable domain is DSGVTQTPKHLITATGQRVTLRCSPRSGDLSVYWYQQSLDQGLQFLIQYYNGEERAKGNILERFSAQQFPDLHSELNLSSLELGDSALYFCASSDGTKNIQYFGAGTRLSVL.

There are many counts of this clonotype. The chain is built from TRBV7-6 and TRBJ2-3; no clear D gene. Germline V gene data show CDR1 as SGHVS and CDR2 as FNYEAQ. Between the trimmed V and J ends, which lost 2 bases and 1 base, there was a span of 13 bases. The CDR3 is 16 amino acids. The CDR3 sequence is CASSLMEPHGTDTQYF. For the CDR3, the DNA is TGTGCCAGCAGCTTAATGGAACCCCACGGCACAGATACGCAGTATTTT.

The chain couples TRBV19 to TRBJ2-5; D is unresolved. CDR3 length: 13 amino acids. Germline V lookup: CDR1 LNHDA, CDR2 SQIVND (reference sequence). Trimming stripped 3 bases from V and 5 bases from J, with 10 bases between. CDR3 in DNA: TGTGCCAGTAGTATTTGGCTGACGGAGACCCAGTACTTC. Translation: CASSIWLTETQYF.

This clonotype has at least ten counts. The J gene is TRBJ2-4, the V gene TRBV7-9, with 7 bases aligning to TRBD1. The V gene end was trimmed by 6 bases and the J gene end by 0 bases; junction bases not matched to a gene: 11. The CDR3 is 17 residues long. The germline V gene has CDR1 SEHNR and CDR2 FQNEAQ (reference sequence). The DNA of the CDR3 is TGTGCCAGCAGTCCCCAGGGGGTTAATGAAGCCAAAAACATTCAGTACTTC. Its translation: CASSPQGVNEAKNIQYF.

Turning to this clonotype: A read error may produce the germline difference seen at one junction end. This chain joins TRBV6-5 and TRBJ1-4, with D unclear. Germline loops: CDR1 MNHEY, CDR2 SVGAGI. The CDR3 contains 11 residues. Written as DNA, the CDR3 is TGTGCCAGCGGCCAAAAGGGCCCTATTGTTTTT. It encodes CASGQKGPIVF.

There are many counts of this clonotype. This chain connects TRBV15 to TRBJ2-1, with 9 bases identical to TRBD2. The length of the CDR3 is 12 residues. Trimming removed 5 bases from V and 9 bases from J; junction bases left unmatched: 2. Germline V gene data show CDR1 as LNHNV and CDR2 as YYDKDF (reference sequence). The CDR3 sequence: CATSLTSGEQFF. The DNA of the CDR3 is TGTGCCACCAGCCTGACTAGCGGTGAGCAGTTCTTC.